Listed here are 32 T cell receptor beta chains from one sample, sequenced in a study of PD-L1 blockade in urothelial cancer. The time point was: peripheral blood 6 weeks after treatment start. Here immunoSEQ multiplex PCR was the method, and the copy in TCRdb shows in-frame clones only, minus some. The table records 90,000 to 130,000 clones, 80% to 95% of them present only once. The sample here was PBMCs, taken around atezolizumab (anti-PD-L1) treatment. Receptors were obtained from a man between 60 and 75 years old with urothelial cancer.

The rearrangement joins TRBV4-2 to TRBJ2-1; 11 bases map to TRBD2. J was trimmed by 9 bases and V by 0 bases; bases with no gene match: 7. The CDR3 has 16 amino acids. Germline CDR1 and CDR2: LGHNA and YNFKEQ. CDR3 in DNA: TGTGCCAGCAGCCAAGATCGTAGCGGGGGGGCGGTTGAGCAGTTCTTC. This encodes CASSQDRSGGAVEQFF.

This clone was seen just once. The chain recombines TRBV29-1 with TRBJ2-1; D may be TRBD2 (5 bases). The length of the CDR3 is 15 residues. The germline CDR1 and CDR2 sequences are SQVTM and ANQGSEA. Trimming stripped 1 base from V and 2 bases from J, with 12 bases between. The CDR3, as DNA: TGCAGCGTTGAAGGGACTCATATAACCTACAATGAGCAGTTCTTC. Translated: CSVEGTHITYNEQFF.

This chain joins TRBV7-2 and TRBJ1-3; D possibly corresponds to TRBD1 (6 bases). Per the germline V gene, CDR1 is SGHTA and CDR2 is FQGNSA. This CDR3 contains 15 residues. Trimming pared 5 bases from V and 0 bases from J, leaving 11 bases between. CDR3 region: CASSLGHLSGNTIYF. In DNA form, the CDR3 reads TGTGCCAGCAGCCTGGGACACCTCTCTGGAAACACCATATATTTT. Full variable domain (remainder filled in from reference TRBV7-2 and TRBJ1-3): GAGVSQSPSNKVTEKGKDVELRCDPISGHTALYWYRQSLGQGLEFLIYFQGNSAPDKSGLPSDRFSAERTGGSVSTLTIQRTQQEDSAVYLCASSLGHLSGNTIYFGEGSWLTVV.

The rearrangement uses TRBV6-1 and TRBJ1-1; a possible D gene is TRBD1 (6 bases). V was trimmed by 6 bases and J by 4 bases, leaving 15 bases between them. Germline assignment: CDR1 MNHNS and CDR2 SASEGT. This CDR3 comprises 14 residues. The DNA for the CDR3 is TGTGCCAGCAGCCTCCACGGGGGGCGCACTGAAGCTTTCTTT. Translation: CASSLHGGRTEAFF.

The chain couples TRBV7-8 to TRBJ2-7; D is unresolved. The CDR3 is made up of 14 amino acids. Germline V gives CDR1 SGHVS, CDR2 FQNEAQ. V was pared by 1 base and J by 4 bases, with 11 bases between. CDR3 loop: CASSLGLLRYEQYF. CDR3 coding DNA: TGTGCCAGCAGCTTAGGGTTACTTCGATACGAGCAGTACTTC.

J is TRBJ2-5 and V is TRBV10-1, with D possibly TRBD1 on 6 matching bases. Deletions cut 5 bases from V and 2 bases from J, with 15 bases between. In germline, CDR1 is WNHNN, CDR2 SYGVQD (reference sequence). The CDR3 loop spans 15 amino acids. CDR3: CASSSRDKGQETQYF. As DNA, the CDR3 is TGCGCCAGCAGTAGCCGGGACAAAGGGCAAGAGACCCAGTACTTC.

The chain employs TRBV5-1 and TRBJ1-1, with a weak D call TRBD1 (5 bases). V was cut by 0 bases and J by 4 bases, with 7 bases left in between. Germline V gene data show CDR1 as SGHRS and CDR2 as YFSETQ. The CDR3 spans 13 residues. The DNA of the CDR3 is TGCGCCAGCAGCTTGGACGGGGGCACTGAAGCTTTCTTT. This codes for CASSLDGGTEAFF.

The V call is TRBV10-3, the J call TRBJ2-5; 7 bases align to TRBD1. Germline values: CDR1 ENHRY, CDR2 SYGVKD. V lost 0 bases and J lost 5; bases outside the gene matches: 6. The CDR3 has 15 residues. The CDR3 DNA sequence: TGTGCCATCAGTGAGTCAACTAGGGGGCTTGAGACCCAGTACTTC. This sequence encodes CAISESTRGLETQYF.

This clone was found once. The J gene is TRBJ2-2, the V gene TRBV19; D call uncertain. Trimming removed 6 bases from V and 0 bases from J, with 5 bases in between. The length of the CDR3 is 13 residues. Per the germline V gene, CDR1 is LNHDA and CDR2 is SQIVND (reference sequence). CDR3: CASRQPNTGELFF. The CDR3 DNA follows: TGTGCCAGTAGACAACCGAACACCGGGGAGCTGTTTTTT.

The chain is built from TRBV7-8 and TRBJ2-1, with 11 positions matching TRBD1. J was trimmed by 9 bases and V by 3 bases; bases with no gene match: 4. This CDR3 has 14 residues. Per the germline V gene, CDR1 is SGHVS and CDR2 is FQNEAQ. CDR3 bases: TGTGCCAGCAGCTTGGGGGACAGGGGGGCTGAGCAGTTCTTC. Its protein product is CASSLGDRGAEQFF.

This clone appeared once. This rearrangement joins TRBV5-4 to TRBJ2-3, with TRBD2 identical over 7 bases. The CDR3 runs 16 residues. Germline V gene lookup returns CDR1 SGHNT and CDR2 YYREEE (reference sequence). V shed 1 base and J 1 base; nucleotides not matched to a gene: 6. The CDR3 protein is CASSLYPGRGTDTQYF. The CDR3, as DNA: TGTGCCAGCAGCTTGTACCCGGGGAGGGGCACAGATACGCAGTATTTT.

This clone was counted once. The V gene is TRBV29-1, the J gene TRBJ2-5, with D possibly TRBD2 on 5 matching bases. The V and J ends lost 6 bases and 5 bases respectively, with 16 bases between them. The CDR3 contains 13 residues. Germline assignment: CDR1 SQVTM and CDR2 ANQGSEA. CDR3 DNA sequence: TGCAGCGTCGTAGCCGGAGGTGGGGAGACCCAGTACTTC. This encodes CSVVAGGGETQYF.

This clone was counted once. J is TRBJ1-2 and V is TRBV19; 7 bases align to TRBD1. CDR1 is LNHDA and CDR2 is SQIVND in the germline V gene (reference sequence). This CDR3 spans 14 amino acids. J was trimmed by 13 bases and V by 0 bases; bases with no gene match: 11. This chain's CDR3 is CASSIDHRTGGCTF. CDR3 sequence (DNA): TGTGCCAGTAGTATAGACCATCGGACAGGCGGATGCACCTTC.

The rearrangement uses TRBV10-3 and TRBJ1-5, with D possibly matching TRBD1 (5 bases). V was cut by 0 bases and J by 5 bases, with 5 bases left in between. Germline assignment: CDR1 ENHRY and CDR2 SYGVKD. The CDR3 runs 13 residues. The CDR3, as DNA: TGTGCCATCAGTGAGTCAGGGGATCAGCCCCAGCATTTT. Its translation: CAISESGDQPQHF.

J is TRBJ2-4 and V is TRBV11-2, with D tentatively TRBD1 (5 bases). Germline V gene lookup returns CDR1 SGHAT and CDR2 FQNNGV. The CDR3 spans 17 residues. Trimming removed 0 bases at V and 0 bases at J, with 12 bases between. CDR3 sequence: CASSLDSGHLAKNIQYF. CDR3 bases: TGTGCCAGCAGCTTAGACTCAGGGCACCTAGCCAAAAACATTCAGTACTTC. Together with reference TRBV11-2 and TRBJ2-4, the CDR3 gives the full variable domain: EAGVAQSPRYKIIEKRQSVAFWCNPISGHATLYWYQQILGQGPKLLIQFQNNGVVDDSQLPKDRFSAERLKGVDSTLKIQPAKLEDSAVYLCASSLDSGHLAKNIQYFGAGTRLSVL.

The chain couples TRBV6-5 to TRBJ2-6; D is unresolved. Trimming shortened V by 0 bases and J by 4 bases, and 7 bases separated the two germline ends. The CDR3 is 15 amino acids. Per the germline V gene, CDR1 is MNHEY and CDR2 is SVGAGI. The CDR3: CASSYSRSGANVLTF. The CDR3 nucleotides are TGTGCCAGCAGTTACTCCCGTTCCGGGGCCAACGTCCTGACTTTC.

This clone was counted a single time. CDR3 in amino acids: CASSFRGPGNEQFF. The CDR3 nucleotides are TGTGCCAGCAGCTTTCGAGGGCCGGGCAATGAGCAGTTCTTC. The chain is built from TRBV13 and TRBJ2-1, with D maybe TRBD2 (5 bases). Germline V gives CDR1 PRHDT, CDR2 FYEKMQ (reference sequence). There are 14 residues in the CDR3. V was trimmed by 3 bases and J by 6 bases, leaving 12 bases between them.

The CDR3 DNA reads as TGTGCCAGCAGCTTCAGCCGGGAAACTTCACCCCTCCACTTT. This translates into CASSFSRETSPLHF. The rearrangement joins TRBV7-3 to TRBJ1-6; D not resolved. Per the germline V gene, CDR1 is SGHTA and CDR2 is FQGTGA. The CDR3 has 14 amino acids. V was cut by 3 bases and J by 9 bases, with 12 bases left in between.

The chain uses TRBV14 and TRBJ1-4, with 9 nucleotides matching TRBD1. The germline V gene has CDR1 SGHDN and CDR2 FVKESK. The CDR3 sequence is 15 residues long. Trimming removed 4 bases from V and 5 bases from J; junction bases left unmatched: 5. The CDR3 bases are TGTGCCAGCAGCCCTTGGGACAGGGTGAATGAAAAACTGTTTTTT. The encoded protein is CASSPWDRVNEKLFF.

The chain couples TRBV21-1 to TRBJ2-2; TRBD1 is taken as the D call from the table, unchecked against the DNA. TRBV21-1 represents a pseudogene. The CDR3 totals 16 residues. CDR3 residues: CASSKSGTGVTGELFF. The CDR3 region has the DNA TGTGCCAGCAGCAAATCGGGGACAGGGGTTACCGGGGAGCTGTTTTTT.

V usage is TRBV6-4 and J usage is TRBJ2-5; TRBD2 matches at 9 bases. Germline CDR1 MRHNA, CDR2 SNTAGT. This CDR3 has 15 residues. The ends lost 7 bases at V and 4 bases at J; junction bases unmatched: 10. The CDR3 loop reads CASIGREGPRETQYF. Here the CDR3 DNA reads TGTGCCAGCATTGGGCGGGAGGGCCCGAGAGAGACCCAGTACTTC.

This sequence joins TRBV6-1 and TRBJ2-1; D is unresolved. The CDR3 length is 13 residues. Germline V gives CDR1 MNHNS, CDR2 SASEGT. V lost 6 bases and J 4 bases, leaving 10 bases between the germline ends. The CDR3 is CASREPTYNEQFF. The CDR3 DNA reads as TGTGCCAGCAGGGAGCCGACTTACAATGAGCAGTTCTTC.

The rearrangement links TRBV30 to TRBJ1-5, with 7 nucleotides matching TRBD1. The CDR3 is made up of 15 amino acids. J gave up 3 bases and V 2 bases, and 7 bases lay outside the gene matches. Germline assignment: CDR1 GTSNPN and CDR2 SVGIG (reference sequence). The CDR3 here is CAWSPFGQANQPQHF. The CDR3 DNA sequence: TGTGCCTGGAGTCCCTTCGGACAGGCCAATCAGCCCCAGCATTTT.

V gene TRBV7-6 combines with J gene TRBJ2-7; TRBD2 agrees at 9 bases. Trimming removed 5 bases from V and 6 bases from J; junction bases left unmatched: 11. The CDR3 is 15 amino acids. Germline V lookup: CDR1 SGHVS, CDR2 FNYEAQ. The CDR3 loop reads CASSPSVAGASEQYF. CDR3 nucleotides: TGTGCCAGCAGCCCCAGTGTAGCGGGAGCTAGCGAGCAGTACTTC.

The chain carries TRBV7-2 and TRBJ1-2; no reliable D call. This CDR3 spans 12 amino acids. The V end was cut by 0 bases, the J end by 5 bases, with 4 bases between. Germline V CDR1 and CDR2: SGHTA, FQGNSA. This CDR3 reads CASSLASYGYTF. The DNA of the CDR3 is TGTGCCAGCAGCTTAGCCAGTTATGGCTACACCTTC. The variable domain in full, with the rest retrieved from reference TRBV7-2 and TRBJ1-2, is GAGVSQSPSNKVTEKGKDVELRCDPISGHTALYWYRQSLGQGLEFLIYFQGNSAPDKSGLPSDRFSAERTGGSVSTLTIQRTQQEDSAVYLCASSLASYGYTFGSGTRLTVV.

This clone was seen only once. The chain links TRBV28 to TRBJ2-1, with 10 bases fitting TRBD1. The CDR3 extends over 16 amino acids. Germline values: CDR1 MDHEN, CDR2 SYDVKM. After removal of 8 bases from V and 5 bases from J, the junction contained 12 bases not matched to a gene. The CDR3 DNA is TGTGCCAGCGGAAAGATAGGGACAGGGGTTAACAATGAGCAGTTCTTC. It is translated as CASGKIGTGVNNEQFF.

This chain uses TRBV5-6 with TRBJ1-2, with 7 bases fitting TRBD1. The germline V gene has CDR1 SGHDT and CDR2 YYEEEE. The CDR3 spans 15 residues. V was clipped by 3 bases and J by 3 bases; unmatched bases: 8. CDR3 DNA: TGTGCCAGCAGCTCCCGGACAGGCCTATACTATGGCTACACCTTC. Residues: CASSSRTGLYYGYTF.

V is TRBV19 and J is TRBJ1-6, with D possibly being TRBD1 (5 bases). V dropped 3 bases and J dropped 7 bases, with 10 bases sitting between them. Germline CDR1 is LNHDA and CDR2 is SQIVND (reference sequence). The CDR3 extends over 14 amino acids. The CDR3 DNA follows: TGTGCCAGTAGTATTAGCGGGGGGAATTCACCCCTCCACTTT. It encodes CASSISGGNSPLHF.

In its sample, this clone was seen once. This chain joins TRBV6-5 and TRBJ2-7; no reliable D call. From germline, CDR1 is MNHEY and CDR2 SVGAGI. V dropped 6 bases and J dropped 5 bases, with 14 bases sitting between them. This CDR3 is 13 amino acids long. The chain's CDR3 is CASRERLIHEQYF. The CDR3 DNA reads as TGTGCCAGCAGGGAAAGACTTATCCACGAGCAGTACTTC.

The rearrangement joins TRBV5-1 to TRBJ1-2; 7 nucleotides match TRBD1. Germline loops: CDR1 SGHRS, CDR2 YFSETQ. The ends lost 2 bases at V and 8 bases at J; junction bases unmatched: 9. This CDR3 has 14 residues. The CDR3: CASSFDRDGWGYTF. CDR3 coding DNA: TGCGCCAGCAGCTTCGACAGGGATGGCTGGGGCTACACCTTC.

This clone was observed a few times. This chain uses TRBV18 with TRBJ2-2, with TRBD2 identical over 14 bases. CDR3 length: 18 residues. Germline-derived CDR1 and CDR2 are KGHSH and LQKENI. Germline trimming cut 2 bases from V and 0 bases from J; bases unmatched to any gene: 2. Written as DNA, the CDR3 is TGTGCCAGCTCACCAAGGACTAGCGGGAGGACGAACACCGGGGAGCTGTTTTTT. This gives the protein CASSPRTSGRTNTGELFF. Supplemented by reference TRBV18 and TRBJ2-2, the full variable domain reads NAGVMQNPRHLVRRRGQEARLRCSPMKGHSHVYWYRQLPEEGLKFMVYLQKENIIDESGMPKERFSAEFPKEGPSILRIQQVVRGDSAAYFCASSPRTSGRTNTGELFFGEGSRLTVL.

The CDR3 spells CASSLGLGANYEQFF. The CDR3 region has the DNA TGTGCCAGCAGCTTAGGGCTGGGGGCGAATTATGAGCAGTTCTTC. V usage is TRBV11-1 and J usage is TRBJ2-1, with a tentative D call TRBD1 (6 bases). The ends were cut back, 1 base at V and 8 bases at J, with 15 bases in the middle. CDR1 SGHAT and CDR2 FQDESV come from the germline V gene (reference sequence). CDR3 size: 15 residues.